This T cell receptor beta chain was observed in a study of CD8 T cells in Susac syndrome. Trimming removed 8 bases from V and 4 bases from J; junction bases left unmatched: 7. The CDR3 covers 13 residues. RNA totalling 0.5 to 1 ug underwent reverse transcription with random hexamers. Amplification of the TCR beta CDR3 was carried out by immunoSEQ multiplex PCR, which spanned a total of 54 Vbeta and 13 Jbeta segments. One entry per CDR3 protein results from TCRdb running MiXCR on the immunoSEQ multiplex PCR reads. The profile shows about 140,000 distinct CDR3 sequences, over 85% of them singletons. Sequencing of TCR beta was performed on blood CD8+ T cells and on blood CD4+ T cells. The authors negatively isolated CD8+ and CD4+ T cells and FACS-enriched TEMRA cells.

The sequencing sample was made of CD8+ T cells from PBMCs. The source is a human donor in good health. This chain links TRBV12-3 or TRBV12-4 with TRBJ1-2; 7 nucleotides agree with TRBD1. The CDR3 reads CASRRTGAYGYTF. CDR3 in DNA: TGTGCCAGCCGTCGGACAGGCGCCTATGGCTACACCTTC.